The 8 T cell receptor beta chains presented below share a single source sample, sequenced in a study of blood T cells in healthy people across ages. The second PCR ran roughly 7 to 12 cycles with a sample-barcoded 5' primer and J-beta primers. TCRdb used MiXCR to reprocess the 5' RACE reads, holding one entry per CDR3 protein. This table holds about 780,000 distinct CDR3 sequences, 62% found once. Sequenced material: blood. The receptors here all came from a man aged 25-40 years in good health.

This clonotype has only a few counts. The rearrangement uses TRBV5-1 and TRBJ2-5, with 8 bases lining up with TRBD2. Germline-derived CDR1 and CDR2 are SGHRS and YFSETQ. The length of the CDR3 is 14 residues. Trimming took 7 bases from V and 3 from J; bases not matched to a gene: 8. The CDR3 nucleotides are TGCGCCAGCCGAGATCCGGGGGGGAAAGAGACCCAGTACTTC. This translates into CASRDPGGKETQYF.

V gene TRBV7-2 combines with J gene TRBJ2-5; 9 bases map to TRBD1. The J call could be wrong; TRBJ2-7 is a better fit for the DNA end. The CDR3 is made up of 15 amino acids. Germline V lookup: CDR1 SGHTA, CDR2 FQGNSA. CDR3 DNA sequence: TGTGCCAGCAGGGGACAAGGGACAGGGTCAGGCGAGCAGTACTTC. Amino acids: CASRGQGTGSGEQYF.

The chain joins TRBV20-1 to TRBJ2-1, with 7 bases matching TRBD1. V lost 4 bases, J lost 0 bases, and 3 bases stayed unmatched. Germline CDR1 and CDR2: DFQATT and SNEGSKA (reference sequence). The CDR3 is 14 residues long. The CDR3 DNA reads as TGCAGTGCTAAACAGGGGAGCTCCTACAATGAGCAGTTCTTC. Translation gives CSAKQGSSYNEQFF.

The chain links TRBV29-1 to TRBJ2-7; 7 bases agree with TRBD1. Germline V gives CDR1 SQVTM, CDR2 ANQGSEA. CDR3 length equals 13 residues. With 7 bases clipped from V and 3 bases from J, the junction kept 9 bases outside the gene matches. CDR3 sequence: CSAGTVDSYEQYF. Here the CDR3 DNA reads TGCAGCGCTGGGACAGTTGATAGCTACGAGCAGTACTTC.

There are a few counts of this clonotype. The genes are TRBV12-5 and TRBJ2-3; D remains unclear. This CDR3 comprises 16 residues. The V end was cut by 1 base, the J end by 1 base, with 12 bases between. Germline loops: CDR1 LGHNT, CDR2 FRNRAP. CDR3: CASGLGRQAGTDTQYF. The CDR3 region has the DNA TGTGCTAGTGGTTTGGGGCGGCAGGCCGGCACAGATACGCAGTATTTT.

This clonotype has only a few counts. This chain uses TRBV7-2 with TRBJ2-3, with TRBD1 as a possible D gene (6 bases). This CDR3 contains 15 residues. V lost 6 bases and J lost 1, with 14 bases in between. From germline, CDR1 is SGHTA and CDR2 FQGNSA. The CDR3 loop reads CASSPTPGGTDTQYF. The DNA for the CDR3 is TGTGCCAGCAGTCCTACCCCAGGGGGCACAGATACGCAGTATTTT.

J is TRBJ1-2 and V is TRBV10-3, with D unclear. There are 14 residues in the CDR3. V was pared by 4 bases and J by 8 bases, with 17 bases between. The V gene's germline CDR1 is ENHRY and CDR2 SYGVKD. The CDR3 DNA sequence: TGTGCCATCAGTGTGTCCGAGGGAGAGGACGGCTACACCTTC. This gives the protein CAISVSEGEDGYTF.

With respect to this clonotype: Just one base apart from a much larger clone, this may be a read error. The V and J genes are TRBV29-1 and TRBJ2-5; perhaps TRBD2 as D (5 bases). CDR1 is SQVTM and CDR2 is ANQGSEA in the germline V gene. The CDR3 covers 13 residues. In DNA, the CDR3 is TGCAGCGTAACGATGACGGGGAAAGAGACCCGGTACTTC. As protein: CSVTMTGKETRYF.